These T cell receptor beta chains were read from a single sample in a study of control samples from healthy donors and cancer patients. Produced via immunoSEQ multiplex PCR; TCRdb's table is partial and in-frame only. The profile shows about 30,000 clones, around three quarters of them singletons. The specimen was PBMCs. The receptors originated from a man between 60 and 70 years old with head and neck cancer. Both conserved end residues are part of each CDR3. D genes are given only for firm matches. Size is stated for part of the rows, as once, few or many counts, or as a class when the clone is expanded.

>.|TRBV30|15|.|TRBJ2-7
TGTGCCTGGAGTGTAGGGATGGACACCGGTGACGAGCAGTACTTC
CAWSVGMDTGDEQYF
>TRBD2|TRBV5-4|14|.|TRBJ2-5
TGTGCCAGCAGCTCCTGGGAGGGGAGGCAGACCCAGTACTTC
CASSSWEGRQTQYF
>TRBD1|TRBV6-2/TRBV6-3|17|.|TRBJ1-1
TGTGCCAGCAGCCGGGGAGGGACAGACGTTGGAGGGACTGAAGCTTTCTTT
CASSRGGTDVGGTEAFF
>.|TRBV7-3|15|.|TRBJ1-2
TGTGCCAGCAGTTCGTCGGCATGGGGAGTTTATGGCTACACCTTC
CASSSSAWGVYGYTF
>TRBD2|TRBV14|16|.|TRBJ2-5
TGTGCCAGCACCACAGGACTAGCGGGAGGTCAAGAGACCCAGTACTTC
CASTTGLAGGQETQYF
>TRBD1|TRBV2|15|.|TRBJ2-2
TGTGCCAGCAGACCAGCAGGGGGCGACACCGGGGAGCTGTTTTTT
CASRPAGGDTGELFF
>TRBD1|TRBV7-3|13|.|TRBJ2-2
TGTGCCAGCAGAGACAGGGGGACCGGGGAGCTGTTTTTT
CASRDRGTGELFF
>TRBD2|TRBV7-2|15|.|TRBJ2-1
TGTGCCAGCAGCTTAGGTGGAGGGCTAGCGGGATTTCTTTTCTTC
CASSLGGGLAGFLFF
>TRBD1|TRBV28|14|once|TRBJ1-1
TGTGCCAGCAGTTTATCACAGGGGATCACTGAAGCTTTCTTT
CASSLSQGITEAFF
>TRBD2|TRBV7-7|14|.|TRBJ2-1
TGTGCCAGCAGCTTAGGTAGCGGGAGTTACGAGCAGTTCTTC
CASSLGSGSYEQFF
>.|TRBV5-6|13|.|TRBJ1-1
TGTGCCAGCAGCTTGGATTTGGAGGACAAAGCTTTCTTT
CASSLDLEDKAFF
>.|TRBV6-1|14|.|TRBJ1-3
TGTGCCAGCAGTGAAAACAGGGCTGGAAACACCATATATTTT
CASSENRAGNTIYF
>.|TRBV16|13|once|TRBJ1-1
TGTGCCAGCAGCCAATCAGTAACCCTTGAAGCTTTCTTT
CASSQSVTLEAFF
>.|TRBV5-1|12|.|TRBJ2-2
TGCGCCAGCAGCTTCGTAGCCGGGGAGCTGTTTTTT
CASSFVAGELFF
>.|TRBV29-1|16|.|TRBJ2-7
TGCAGCGTTGAAGACCCTCAGGGACACAGCTCCTACGAGCAGTACTTC
CSVEDPQGHSSYEQYF
>TRBD1|TRBV27|15|.|TRBJ1-4
TGTGCCAGCAGTTTCAAGGGGGCGCCTAATGAAAAACTGTTTTTT
CASSFKGAPNEKLFF
>TRBD1|TRBV10-2|14|.|TRBJ1-2
TGCGCCAGCATGAGTGGGACAGGGGATACTGGCTACACCTTC
CASMSGTGDTGYTF
>TRBD1|TRBV7-9|15|.|TRBJ1-4
TGTGCCAGCAGCTTGGGACAGGGGGTAGATGGAAAACTGTTTTTT
CASSLGQGVDGKLFF
>.|TRBV28|14|.|TRBJ2-1
TGTGCCAGCAGTTTACCAGGGGAGTTGAATGAGCAGTTCTTC
CASSLPGELNEQFF
>.|TRBV30|12|few|TRBJ1-1
TGTGCCTGGGGACAACCGAACACTGAAGCTTTCTTT
CAWGQPNTEAFF
>TRBD2|TRBV15|19|.|TRBJ2-1
TGTGCCACCAGCAGTGGGTTAGCGGGAGCTCTTGGCCCCTACAATGAGCAGTTCTTC
CATSSGLAGALGPYNEQFF
>TRBD2|TRBV27|15|.|TRBJ2-7
TGTGCCAGCAGTTTCTCGACTAGCGGGATTTACGAGCAGTACTTC
CASSFSTSGIYEQYF
>.|TRBV3-1/TRBV3-2|14|.|TRBJ1-5
TGTGCCAGCAGCCATCGACAGTTCAATCAGCCCCAGCATTTT
CASSHRQFNQPQHF
>.|TRBV19|15|.|TRBJ1-1
TGTGCCAGTAGTATTGCCGGGGCAGTCAACACTGAAGCTTTCTTT
CASSIAGAVNTEAFF
>.|TRBV4-3|14|.|TRBJ2-5
TGCGCCAGCAGCCAAGCGCGTACAGTAGGGACCCAGTACTTC
CASSQARTVGTQYF
>.|TRBV12-3/TRBV12-4|12|.|TRBJ1-5
TGTGCCAGCAGTCCAGCCTCGCAGCCCCAGCATTTT
CASSPASQPQHF
>TRBD1|TRBV4-2|15|.|TRBJ2-2
TGTGCCAGCACCCGGGACAGGGTGGACACCGGGGAGCTGTTTTTT
CASTRDRVDTGELFF
>TRBD1|TRBV4-2|15|.|TRBJ1-2
TGTGCCAGCAGCCAAGGATTGGACAGGGGCTATGGCTACACCTTC
CASSQGLDRGYGYTF
>.|TRBV5-4|14|.|TRBJ1-1
TGTGCCAGCAGCTGGGCGGGCCGGGAGACTGAAGCTTTCTTT
CASSWAGRETEAFF
>TRBD2|TRBV6-4|13|.|TRBJ2-3
TGTGCCAGCAGTACTAGCGGCACAGATACGCAGTATTTT
CASSTSGTDTQYF
>TRBD2|TRBV19|15|.|TRBJ2-1
TGTGCCAGTAGTATCGGTCAGAGCGGGAGAACTGAGCAGTTCTTC
CASSIGQSGRTEQFF
>TRBD2|TRBV14|19|.|TRBJ2-4
TGTGCCAGCAGCCCTGCTCCGGGACTAGTAAGGGGGGCCAAAAACATTCAGTACTTC
CASSPAPGLVRGAKNIQYF
>TRBD1|TRBV27|17|.|TRBJ1-5
TGTGCCAGCAGACCACTTGCGGACAGGGGGCTCTATCAGCCCCAGCATTTT
CASRPLADRGLYQPQHF
>TRBD1|TRBV19|14|.|TRBJ2-5
TGTGCCAGTAGTGCGCGGACAGGAGAAGAGACCCAGTACTTC
CASSARTGEETQYF
>.|TRBV9|15|.|TRBJ1-6
TGTGCCAGCAGCGTAGAGGTCGACAGTAGTTCACCCCTCCACTTT
CASSVEVDSSSPLHF
>.|TRBV4-3|15|.|TRBJ2-1
TGCGCCAGCAGCCAAGAAAGGGTTACCTACAATGAGCAGTTCTTC
CASSQERVTYNEQFF
>.|TRBV28|14|.|TRBJ2-1
TGTGCCAGCAGTTTTACCGGGAGTTCGAATGAGCAGTTCTTC
CASSFTGSSNEQFF
>.|TRBV10-2|13|.|TRBJ1-2
TGCGCCAGCAGTCCGCAGGGCGACTATGGCTACACCTTC
CASSPQGDYGYTF
>TRBD1|TRBV4-1|17|.|TRBJ1-5
TGCGCCAGCAGCCAAGATGCAGGGGGCATTATGTATCAGCCCCAGCATTTT
CASSQDAGGIMYQPQHF
>.|TRBV9|15|once|TRBJ1-6
TGTGCCAGCAGCGTAGGGGTCCAGGGTAATTCACCCCTCCACTTT
CASSVGVQGNSPLHF
>TRBD1|TRBV11-1|15|.|TRBJ1-1
TGTGCCAGCAGCCCCCGGCAGGGGGCTCGAACTGAAGCTTTCTTT
CASSPRQGARTEAFF
>.|TRBV27|15|.|TRBJ1-6
TGTGCCAGCAGTAGTGAAAGGCGGTCAAATTCACCCCTCCACTTT
CASSSERRSNSPLHF
>.|TRBV27|15|.|TRBJ2-7
TGTGCCAGCAGTTGGCGACAGAGCTTCTCCTACGAGCAGTACTTC
CASSWRQSFSYEQYF
>.|TRBV29-1|14|.|TRBJ2-2
TGCAGCGTTGAAGTAAGGACGAACACCGGGGAGCTGTTTTTT
CSVEVRTNTGELFF
>.|TRBV7-8|12|.|TRBJ2-6
TGTGCCAGCAGCTCCGGGGCCAACGTCCTGACTTTC
CASSSGANVLTF
>.|TRBV27|14|few|TRBJ2-5
TGTGCCAGCAGTCCAATAACCCCCGAAGGAACCCAGTACTTC
CASSPITPEGTQYF
>TRBD2|TRBV28|16|.|TRBJ2-7
TGTGCCAGCCCACCGTCGAGGACTAGCGGATCCTACGAGCAGTACTTC
CASPPSRTSGSYEQYF
>.|TRBV9|15|.|TRBJ2-7
TGTGCCAGCAGCGCCCGGTGGGACGGTGCCTACGAGCAGTACTTC
CASSARWDGAYEQYF
>TRBD2|TRBV5-6|17|.|TRBJ2-7
TGTGCCAGCAGCTATTGGACTAGCGGGGGGAGAGCCTACGAGCAGTACTTC
CASSYWTSGGRAYEQYF
>.|TRBV5-1|16|.|TRBJ2-7
TGCGCCAGCAGCCACCCCCCGGGGAAATTGGCCTACGAGCAGTACTTC
CASSHPPGKLAYEQYF
>.|TRBV20-1|15|.|TRBJ2-5
TGCAGTGCTAGTCAGTTCGGGCAGGAACAAGAGACCCAGTACTTC
CSASQFGQEQETQYF
>TRBD2|TRBV4-1|15|.|TRBJ2-5
TGCGCCAGCAGACTAGCGGGAGGGCCACGGGAGACCCAGTACTTC
CASRLAGGPRETQYF
>.|TRBV14|16|.|TRBJ2-7
TGTGCCAGCAGCCAAGATCGAGGGGGAGGGAGGAACGAGCAGTACTTC
CASSQDRGGGRNEQYF
>.|TRBV11-2|14|few|TRBJ1-1
TGTGCCAGCAGCTCAGGATTCTCAAACACTGAAGCTTTCTTT
CASSSGFSNTEAFF